A selection of T cell receptor beta chains follows, all from one sample in a study of PD-1 blockade in classical Hodgkin lymphoma. TCRdb's copy holds only in-frame clones and misses some; the assay was immunoSEQ multiplex PCR. The sample shows 55,000 to 75,000 clones, 65% to 75% of them seen only once. The sequenced sample was peripheral blood mononuclear cells (PBMCs), obtained before the second cycle of nivolumab. These receptors were obtained from a human donor with classical Hodgkin lymphoma. CDR3s include the opening cysteine and the closing phenylalanine or tryptophan. D genes are given only for firm matches. A clone size is listed for some rows: how often the clone was seen (once, few, many), or a class if it is expanded.

TGCGCCAGCAGCCCCGACAGGAGTGTTAGCAATCAGCCCCAGCATTTT | CASSPDRSVSNQPQHF | TRBJ1-5 | NA | TRBV4-1 | NA
TGTGCCAGCAGCCAAGACGGGGGGGTCACCTACGAGCAGTACTTC | CASSQDGGVTYEQYF | TRBJ2-7 | few | TRBV4-2 | TRBD2
TGTGCCAGCAGTATCCCGGACAGGGGCGCTGAAGCTTTCTTT | CASSIPDRGAEAFF | TRBJ1-1 | NA | TRBV28 | TRBD1
TGTGCCAGCAGCCCCAACGAGGGGGCAAGGGGCAATGAGCAGTTCTTC | CASSPNEGARGNEQFF | TRBJ2-1 | NA | TRBV7-3 | TRBD1
TGTGCCAGCAGCTCCCGGTTGAGGGGGGCTGTCGACGAGCAGTACTTC | CASSSRLRGAVDEQYF | TRBJ2-7 | NA | TRBV5-8 | NA
TGTGCCAGCAGCAAAACCCGGTCGGGGACTGGAAACACCATATATTTT | CASSKTRSGTGNTIYF | TRBJ1-3 | once | TRBV21-1 | NA
TGCGCCAGCAGCTTGGGCAGGGGCAAATACGAGCAGTACTTC | CASSLGRGKYEQYF | TRBJ2-7 | NA | TRBV5-1 | NA
TGTGCCAGCTCACCTGCAGAGTCGGGGTCCGGGGAGCTGTTTTTT | CASSPAESGSGELFF | TRBJ2-2 | few | TRBV18 | NA
TGTGCCAGCAGCGAACCAGGGATTGGGGATGAAGCTTTCTTT | CASSEPGIGDEAFF | TRBJ1-1 | NA | TRBV6-1 | NA
TGTGCCAGCAGTTACTCGAGAGGGGGCACTGAAGCTTTCTTT | CASSYSRGGTEAFF | TRBJ1-1 | NA | TRBV6-5 | NA
TGCGCCAGCAGACAGGGTGAACATCAGCCCCAGCATTTT | CASRQGEHQPQHF | TRBJ1-5 | NA | TRBV10-2 | NA
TGTGCCAGTAGTACCGGACCTTATTCTAGCACAGATACGCAGTATTTT | CASSTGPYSSTDTQYF | TRBJ2-3 | NA | TRBV19 | NA
TGTGCCAGCAGCAAAGATGAAGGGTTACCCTATGGCTACACCTTC | CASSKDEGLPYGYTF | TRBJ1-2 | NA | TRBV21-1 | NA
TGTGCCAGCGGGGCGACAGCGGGGTTCGACGAGCAGTACTTC | CASGATAGFDEQYF | TRBJ2-7 | NA | TRBV6-6 | TRBD2
TGTGCCAGTAAGAGGACCCAGGGAAACACCATATATTTT | CASKRTQGNTIYF | TRBJ1-3 | NA | TRBV19 | NA
TGTGCCAGCAGCTTGGCCGGGACCGGATTGGCAGATACGCAGTATTTT | CASSLAGTGLADTQYF | TRBJ2-3 | NA | TRBV5-5 | NA
TGCGCCAGCAGCCAAGAAGGCGGGGTTGTCTACAATGAGCAGTTCTTC | CASSQEGGVVYNEQFF | TRBJ2-1 | once | TRBV4-1 | NA
TGCGCCAGCAAACTAGCGGGAGCTAGAGATACGCAGTATTTT | CASKLAGARDTQYF | TRBJ2-3 | NA | TRBV5-1 | TRBD2
TGTGCCACCAGCGACGGAGGGGTCTATGGCTACACCTTC | CATSDGGVYGYTF | TRBJ1-2 | many | TRBV15 | NA
TGTGCCATCAGTCGAAAGAAAGAATCCTACGAGCAGTACTTC | CAISRKKESYEQYF | TRBJ2-7 | NA | TRBV10-3 | NA
TGTGCCAGCAGGAAGGGACAGGGAGTCCACGAGCAGTACTTC | CASRKGQGVHEQYF | TRBJ2-7 | NA | TRBV6-5 | TRBD1
TGTGCCAGCTCACCAACAGCGAACACTGAAGCTTTCTTT | CASSPTANTEAFF | TRBJ1-1 | NA | TRBV18 | NA
TGTGCCAGCAGCCTCACTGGGGGGTACTACAATGAGCAGTTCTTC | CASSLTGGYYNEQFF | TRBJ2-1 | NA | TRBV9 | NA
TGCGCCAGCAGCCAAGATGGGCCAGGGGATCCTGAAGCTTTCTTT | CASSQDGPGDPEAFF | TRBJ1-1 | NA | TRBV4-1 | NA
TGCGCCAGCAGTGAGGCAGGGGGGAGGCCCATGAACACTGAAGCTTTCTTT | CASSEAGGRPMNTEAFF | TRBJ1-1 | NA | TRBV10-1 | TRBD1
TGCGCCAGCAGCTTGGTAGGGACAGGGATCTATGGCTACACCTTC | CASSLVGTGIYGYTF | TRBJ1-2 | NA | TRBV5-1 | TRBD1
TGTGCCAGCAAACCTGGGAGAGGAGTTTCTGGTGGCTACACCTTC | CASKPGRGVSGGYTF | TRBJ1-2 | NA | TRBV19 | NA
TGTGCCAGCAGCACCCCAGGGGGCCCAATAGAAGCAGATACGCAGTATTTT | CASSTPGGPIEADTQYF | TRBJ2-3 | NA | TRBV7-6 | TRBD1
TGTGCCAGCAGCTTAGAGCGCACAGATACGCAGTATTTT | CASSLERTDTQYF | TRBJ2-3 | NA | TRBV7-9 | NA
TGTGCCAGCAGTTTCAGAAGAGGCAGCAATCAGCCCCAGCATTTT | CASSFRRGSNQPQHF | TRBJ1-5 | NA | TRBV28 | NA
TGCGCCAGCAGCTTCCAGGGCACCATGAACACTGAAGCTTTCTTT | CASSFQGTMNTEAFF | TRBJ1-1 | once | TRBV5-1 | NA
TGTGCAACATGGGAGGCGAACACCGGGGAGCTGTTTTTT | CATWEANTGELFF | TRBJ2-2 | once | TRBV7-7 | NA
TGTGCCAGCAGCGTTAGCCCGGTCGGGTCCCAGCATTTT | CASSVSPVGSQHF | TRBJ1-5 | few | TRBV9 | NA
TGTGCCAGCAGTTACTCAGGGGGCGATCAGCCCCAGCATTTT | CASSYSGGDQPQHF | TRBJ1-5 | NA | TRBV6-5 | TRBD1
TGTGCCAGTATCTCCCCGACTCGGTCGATGGGTGGCTACACCTTC | CASISPTRSMGGYTF | TRBJ1-2 | NA | TRBV6-5 | NA
TGTGCCAGCAGCGTAGAATTAGGGGAGCAGTACTTC | CASSVELGEQYF | TRBJ2-7 | NA | TRBV9 | NA
TGTGCCAGCAGCTTTTCCGTTTATATAGGACAGGGGGCGAGAGAGCAGTACTTC | CASSFSVYIGQGAREQYF | TRBJ2-7 | NA | TRBV5-5 | TRBD1
TGTGCCAGCAGTTTAGGGACAGGGGAATTGGCTAATGAAAAACTGTTTTTT | CASSLGTGELANEKLFF | TRBJ1-4 | NA | TRBV28 | TRBD1
TGTGCCAGCAGCTTTCTAGCGGGGGGCGGCGAGCAGTACTTC | CASSFLAGGGEQYF | TRBJ2-7 | few | TRBV7-9 | TRBD2
TGTGCCAGCTCACCGGGGGGCTACGAGCAGTACTTC | CASSPGGYEQYF | TRBJ2-7 | once | TRBV18 | NA
TGTGCCAGCAGCTTTTTCACAACCGCCGGGGGGACAAGACAAGAGACCCAGTACTTC | CASSFFTTAGGTRQETQYF | TRBJ2-5 | NA | TRBV5-6 | NA
TGTGCCAGCAGCTTTGGCGTAAGCACAGATACGCAGTATTTT | CASSFGVSTDTQYF | TRBJ2-3 | NA | TRBV7-2 | NA
TGTGCCAGCAGTACCCGGGACTATACAGATACGCAGTATTTT | CASSTRDYTDTQYF | TRBJ2-3 | NA | TRBV6-1 | TRBD2
TGCAGCGTTGCGGGGAGCTATGGCTACACCTTC | CSVAGSYGYTF | TRBJ1-2 | NA | TRBV29-1 | NA
TGTGCCTGGAAGGGTTGGGGAAGGATCTATTCGGGGCGGCTGTTTTTT | CAWKGWGRIYSGRLFF | TRBJ2-2 | NA | TRBV30 | NA
TGTGCCAGCAGCCTCCTGTTAGCCCCAAGGAGCTCCTACGAGCAGTACTTC | CASSLLLAPRSSYEQYF | TRBJ2-7 | once | TRBV27 | NA
TGTGCCAGCAGTGAATGGGTAGGACTAGCGGGAGGTCGACCCCAAGAGACCCAGTACTTC | CASSEWVGLAGGRPQETQYF | TRBJ2-5 | NA | TRBV6-1 | TRBD2
TGCAGCGCCCTCTGGGAACAGCCCCAGCATTTT | CSALWEQPQHF | TRBJ1-5 | NA | TRBV29-1 | NA
TGTGCCAGTACCACGGGACAGCTGAACACTGAAGCTTTCTTT | CASTTGQLNTEAFF | TRBJ1-1 | few | TRBV19 | TRBD1
TGTGCCAGCAGGGGTAGGGCAGCCCCCCCCTACGAGCAGTACTTC | CASRGRAAPPYEQYF | TRBJ2-7 | NA | TRBV2 | NA
TGTGCCACCCAGCTTTACGGGACAGGCGGGACCCAGTACTTC | CATQLYGTGGTQYF | TRBJ2-5 | NA | TRBV5-4 | TRBD1
TGTGCCAGCAAGGGACAGGGGGACACTGAAGCTTTCTTT | CASKGQGDTEAFF | TRBJ1-1 | NA | TRBV2 | TRBD1
TGCGCCAGCGGACCGACAGGGGTCTCCTACGAGCAGTACTTC | CASGPTGVSYEQYF | TRBJ2-7 | NA | TRBV5-1 | TRBD1
TGCGCCAGCAGTGAGCACCGGGGGAGCACTGAAGCTTTCTTT | CASSEHRGSTEAFF | TRBJ1-1 | NA | TRBV10-1 | NA
TGTGCCAGCAGACGGAGTAGCGTGAGGGAAGAGACCCAGTACTTC | CASRRSSVREETQYF | TRBJ2-5 | NA | TRBV2 | NA
TGTGCCAGCAGTTACCCCCTCGGCCACGAGCAGTACTTC | CASSYPLGHEQYF | TRBJ2-7 | NA | TRBV6-6 | NA
TGTGCCACCGACGGACTAGCGATGAACACCGGGGAGCTGTTTTTT | CATDGLAMNTGELFF | TRBJ2-2 | NA | TRBV7-9 | TRBD2